These T cell receptor beta chains were read from a single sample in a study of immune heterogeneity within non-small cell lung tumors. TCRdb passed the multiplex PCR reads through MiXCR, listing each CDR3 protein once. The sample contains 12,000 or so distinct CDR3 sequences, around 27% of which appear only once. Sequenced sample: lung tumor tissue. The receptors were gathered from a man in his fifties or sixties with non-small cell lung cancer. Each CDR3 is given with its conserved first and last residue. Each record gives: CDR3 length, clone size, D gene, J gene, V gene, CDR3 protein, CDR3 DNA. A D gene is named only where the DNA matches it firmly. Clone sizes are given selectively: once, few, many, or a class where the clone is expanded.

CDR3 length: 15
clone size: medium-sized
D gene: NA
J gene: TRBJ2-7
V gene: TRBV28
CDR3 protein: CASSGRLAATGEQYF
CDR3 DNA: TGTGCCAGCAGTGGGAGACTGGCAGCTACGGGGGAGCAGTACTTC

CDR3 length: 15
clone size: NA
D gene: TRBD2
J gene: TRBJ2-3
V gene: TRBV27
CDR3 protein: CASSQRGGPSGTQYF
CDR3 DNA: TGTGCCAGCAGTCAGCGGGGGGGTCCGTCCGGTACGCAGTATTTT

CDR3 length: 14
clone size: many
D gene: TRBD1
J gene: TRBJ2-3
V gene: TRBV6-1
CDR3 protein: CASTWDRGTDTQYF
CDR3 DNA: TGTGCCAGCACCTGGGACAGGGGAACAGATACGCAGTATTTT

CDR3 length: 19
clone size: NA
D gene: TRBD2
J gene: TRBJ2-1
V gene: TRBV28
CDR3 protein: CASMMPPGTSGGAYNEQFF
CDR3 DNA: TGTGCCAGCATGATGCCCCCCGGGACTAGCGGGGGGGCCTACAATGAGCAGTTCTTC

CDR3 length: 15
clone size: medium-sized
D gene: TRBD2
J gene: TRBJ2-1
V gene: TRBV19
CDR3 protein: CASSQTSGGASEQFF
CDR3 DNA: TGTGCCAGTAGCCAGACTAGCGGGGGGGCGAGTGAGCAGTTCTTC

CDR3 length: 15
clone size: medium-sized
D gene: TRBD2
J gene: TRBJ2-5
V gene: TRBV28
CDR3 protein: CASSFLQREMKTQYF
CDR3 DNA: TGTGCCAGCAGTTTTCTCCAGCGGGAGATGAAGACCCAGTACTTC

CDR3 length: 14
clone size: medium-sized
D gene: NA
J gene: TRBJ1-5
V gene: TRBV28
CDR3 protein: CASSLIVPNQPQHF
CDR3 DNA: TGTGCCAGCAGTTTAATCGTGCCCAATCAGCCCCAGCATTTT

CDR3 length: 11
clone size: NA
D gene: NA
J gene: TRBJ1-5
V gene: TRBV29-1
CDR3 protein: CSVVQGQLHHF
CDR3 DNA: TGCAGCGTAGTACAGGGACAACTCCATCATTTT

CDR3 length: 16
clone size: medium-sized
D gene: NA
J gene: TRBJ2-7
V gene: TRBV2
CDR3 protein: CASSEYGGRNSYEQYF
CDR3 DNA: TGTGCCAGCAGTGAATACGGGGGCCGAAACTCCTACGAGCAGTACTTC

CDR3 length: 15
clone size: few
D gene: NA
J gene: TRBJ2-3
V gene: TRBV29-1
CDR3 protein: CSVIARDHSTDTQYF
CDR3 DNA: TGCAGCGTCATTGCCAGGGACCACTCCACAGATACGCAGTATTTT

CDR3 length: 14
clone size: NA
D gene: TRBD1
J gene: TRBJ2-4
V gene: TRBV2
CDR3 protein: CASSTGQGAPKSYF
CDR3 DNA: TGTGCCAGCAGTACAGGACAGGGGGCGCCTAAATCGTACTTC

CDR3 length: 13
clone size: once
D gene: NA
J gene: TRBJ1-1
V gene: TRBV11-2
CDR3 protein: CASTPGGERVAFF
CDR3 DNA: TGTGCCAGCACCCCAGGAGGGGAAAGGGTCGCTTTCTTT

CDR3 length: 15
clone size: NA
D gene: NA
J gene: TRBJ2-7
V gene: TRBV15
CDR3 protein: CATSRGAGALYEQYF
CDR3 DNA: TGTGCCACCAGCAGAGGAGCAGGGGCCCTATACGAGCAGTACTTC

CDR3 length: 14
clone size: NA
D gene: NA
J gene: TRBJ1-1
V gene: TRBV29-1
CDR3 protein: CSVVFQHRSIESFF
CDR3 DNA: TGCAGCGTTGTCTTCCAGCACAGGAGCATTGAATCTTTCTTT

CDR3 length: 14
clone size: many
D gene: NA
J gene: TRBJ2-5
V gene: TRBV12-3/TRBV12-4
CDR3 protein: CASSHGQFQETQYF
CDR3 DNA: TGTGCCAGCAGTCACGGACAGTTCCAAGAGACCCAGTACTTC

CDR3 length: 13
clone size: medium-sized
D gene: TRBD1
J gene: TRBJ2-7
V gene: TRBV7-8
CDR3 protein: CASSFQQGNEQYF
CDR3 DNA: TGTGCCAGCAGCTTCCAACAGGGGAACGAGCAGTACTTC

CDR3 length: 15
clone size: many
D gene: TRBD2
J gene: TRBJ2-7
V gene: TRBV18
CDR3 protein: CASSPRGRASYEQYF
CDR3 DNA: TGTGCCAGCTCACCACGCGGGAGGGCCTCCTACGAGCAGTACTTC

CDR3 length: 14
clone size: few
D gene: NA
J gene: TRBJ1-1
V gene: TRBV15
CDR3 protein: CATSRDGGYTEAFF
CDR3 DNA: TGTGCCACCAGCAGAGATGGGGGTTACACTGAAGCTTTCTTT

CDR3 length: 13
clone size: many
D gene: NA
J gene: TRBJ1-5
V gene: TRBV18
CDR3 protein: CASSPDRNQPQHF
CDR3 DNA: TGTGCCAGCTCACCAGACAGAAATCAGCCCCAGCATTTT

CDR3 length: 17
clone size: medium-sized
D gene: NA
J gene: TRBJ2-7
V gene: TRBV7-9
CDR3 protein: CASSLAVPGGTTYEQYF
CDR3 DNA: TGTGCCAGCAGCTTAGCGGTCCCAGGGGGGACAACCTACGAGCAGTACTTC

CDR3 length: 15
clone size: NA
D gene: TRBD1
J gene: TRBJ2-5
V gene: TRBV7-2
CDR3 protein: CASSQQGARGGTQYF
CDR3 DNA: TGTGCCAGCAGCCAACAGGGGGCGCGAGGAGGGACCCAGTACTTC

CDR3 length: 15
clone size: NA
D gene: NA
J gene: TRBJ2-3
V gene: TRBV12-3/TRBV12-4
CDR3 protein: CARTRTGEFTYTQYF
CDR3 DNA: TGTGCCAGGACTAGAACAGGGGAATTCACATATACGCAGTATTTT

CDR3 length: 16
clone size: NA
D gene: NA
J gene: TRBJ2-4
V gene: TRBV6-1
CDR3 protein: CASSESGRLAKNIQYF
CDR3 DNA: TGTGCCAGCAGTGAAAGCGGCAGACTAGCCAAAAACATTCAGTACTTC

CDR3 length: 15
clone size: medium-sized
D gene: NA
J gene: TRBJ1-5
V gene: TRBV28
CDR3 protein: CASRPADGFNQPQHF
CDR3 DNA: TGTGCCAGCAGACCTGCCGACGGGTTCAATCAGCCCCAGCATTTT

CDR3 length: 13
clone size: medium-sized
D gene: NA
J gene: TRBJ2-5
V gene: TRBV19
CDR3 protein: CASSMDIQETQYF
CDR3 DNA: TGTGCCAGTAGTATGGACATTCAAGAGACCCAGTACTTC

CDR3 length: 15
clone size: medium-sized
D gene: NA
J gene: TRBJ1-2
V gene: TRBV19
CDR3 protein: CASSTSPAGSYGYTF
CDR3 DNA: TGTGCCAGTAGTACCTCCCCAGCAGGGTCTTATGGCTACACCTTC

CDR3 length: 16
clone size: NA
D gene: NA
J gene: TRBJ1-5
V gene: TRBV19
CDR3 protein: CASSMGERTGSQPQHF
CDR3 DNA: TGTGCCAGTAGTATGGGGGAACGTACAGGTAGTCAGCCCCAGCATTTT

CDR3 length: 14
clone size: NA
D gene: TRBD2
J gene: TRBJ2-5
V gene: TRBV6-1
CDR3 protein: CASSPTSGGQTQYF
CDR3 DNA: TGTGCCAGCAGTCCAACTAGCGGGGGACAGACCCAGTACTTC

CDR3 length: 15
clone size: few
D gene: NA
J gene: TRBJ2-1
V gene: TRBV4-1
CDR3 protein: CASSQVETGYNEQFF
CDR3 DNA: TGCGCCAGCAGCCAAGTCGAGACGGGCTACAATGAGCAGTTCTTC

CDR3 length: 16
clone size: NA
D gene: NA
J gene: TRBJ2-3
V gene: TRBV19
CDR3 protein: CASSPECSSAEDTQYF
CDR3 DNA: TGTGCCAGTAGTCCCGAATGCTCGAGTGCGGAAGATACGCAGTATTTT

CDR3 length: 18
clone size: large
D gene: TRBD1
J gene: TRBJ2-1
V gene: TRBV13
CDR3 protein: CASTSGPKGAFMYNEQFF
CDR3 DNA: TGTGCCAGCACCTCAGGGCCAAAGGGGGCGTTCATGTACAATGAGCAGTTCTTC

CDR3 length: 21
clone size: medium-sized
D gene: TRBD1
J gene: TRBJ2-1
V gene: TRBV28
CDR3 protein: CASSHESGTAQVWGKINEQFF
CDR3 DNA: TGTGCCAGCAGCCACGAGTCCGGGACAGCGCAGGTCTGGGGGAAAATCAATGAGCAGTTCTTC

CDR3 length: 13
clone size: medium-sized
D gene: TRBD1
J gene: TRBJ2-7
V gene: TRBV20-1
CDR3 protein: CSARGQSLLEQYF
CDR3 DNA: TGCAGTGCTAGGGGACAGTCTCTACTCGAGCAGTACTTC

CDR3 length: 14
clone size: NA
D gene: NA
J gene: TRBJ2-7
V gene: TRBV7-2
CDR3 protein: CASSLGGLVYEQYF
CDR3 DNA: TGTGCCAGCAGCCTTGGCGGGCTAGTCTACGAGCAGTACTTC

CDR3 length: 21
clone size: few
D gene: NA
J gene: TRBJ2-4
V gene: TRBV2
CDR3 protein: CASSEYPLLLQPNVAKNIQYF
CDR3 DNA: TGTGCCAGCAGTGAATATCCATTATTGCTTCAACCGAACGTAGCCAAAAACATTCAGTACTTC

CDR3 length: 15
clone size: medium-sized
D gene: TRBD2
J gene: TRBJ2-3
V gene: TRBV6-1
CDR3 protein: CARGTSGRGTDTQYF
CDR3 DNA: TGTGCCAGGGGGACTAGCGGGAGGGGAACAGATACGCAGTATTTT

CDR3 length: 15
clone size: many
D gene: TRBD2
J gene: TRBJ2-1
V gene: TRBV2
CDR3 protein: CASSLRTSGSREQFF
CDR3 DNA: TGTGCCAGCAGTCTCCGGACTAGCGGGAGTCGGGAGCAGTTCTTC

CDR3 length: 16
clone size: medium-sized
D gene: NA
J gene: TRBJ2-7
V gene: TRBV5-1
CDR3 protein: CASSLRYQAPAYEQYF
CDR3 DNA: TGCGCCAGCAGCCTACGTTACCAGGCCCCAGCCTACGAGCAGTACTTC

CDR3 length: 17
clone size: NA
D gene: NA
J gene: TRBJ1-1
V gene: TRBV30
CDR3 protein: CAWSVSWGRGSNTEAFF
CDR3 DNA: TGTGCCTGGAGTGTATCCTGGGGCAGGGGTTCGAACACTGAAGCTTTCTTT

CDR3 length: 17
clone size: NA
D gene: TRBD1
J gene: TRBJ1-1
V gene: TRBV6-5
CDR3 protein: CASSYLGTGMFRTEAFF
CDR3 DNA: TGTGCCAGCAGTTATCTTGGGACAGGTATGTTCCGCACTGAAGCTTTCTTT

CDR3 length: 16
clone size: few
D gene: TRBD2
J gene: TRBJ2-2
V gene: TRBV6-1
CDR3 protein: CASRGLAVPNTGELFF
CDR3 DNA: TGTGCCAGCAGGGGCCTAGCGGTCCCGAACACCGGGGAGCTGTTTTTT

CDR3 length: 12
clone size: medium-sized
D gene: NA
J gene: TRBJ2-7
V gene: TRBV27
CDR3 protein: CASSSLGDEQYF
CDR3 DNA: TGTGCCAGCAGTTCCCTCGGCGACGAGCAGTACTTC